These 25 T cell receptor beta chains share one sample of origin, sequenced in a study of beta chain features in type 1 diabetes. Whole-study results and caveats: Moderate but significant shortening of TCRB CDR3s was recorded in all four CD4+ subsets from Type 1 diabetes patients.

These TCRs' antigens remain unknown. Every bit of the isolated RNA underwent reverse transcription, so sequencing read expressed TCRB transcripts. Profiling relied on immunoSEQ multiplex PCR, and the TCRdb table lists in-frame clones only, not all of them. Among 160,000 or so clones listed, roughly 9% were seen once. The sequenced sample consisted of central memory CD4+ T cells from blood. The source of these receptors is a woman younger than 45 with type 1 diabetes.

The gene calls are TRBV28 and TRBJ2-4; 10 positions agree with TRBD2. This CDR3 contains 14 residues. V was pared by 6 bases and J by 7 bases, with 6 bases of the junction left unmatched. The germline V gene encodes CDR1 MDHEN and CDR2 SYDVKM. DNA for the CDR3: TGTGCCAGCAGCCCTGCTAGCGGGGGTAACATTCAGTACTTC. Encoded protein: CASSPASGGNIQYF. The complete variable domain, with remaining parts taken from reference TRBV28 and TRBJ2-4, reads DVKVTQSSRYLVKRTGEKVFLECVQDMDHENMFWYRQDPGLGLRLIYFSYDVKMKEKGDIPEGYSVSREKKERFSLILESASTNQTSMYLCASSPASGGNIQYFGAGTRLSVL.

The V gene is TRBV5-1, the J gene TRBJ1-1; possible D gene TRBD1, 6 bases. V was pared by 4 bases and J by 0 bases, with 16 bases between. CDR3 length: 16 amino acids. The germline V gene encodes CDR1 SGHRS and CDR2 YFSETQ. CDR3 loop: CASSRGANFLNTEAFF. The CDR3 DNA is TGCGCCAGCAGCCGGGGGGCCAACTTTCTGAACACTGAAGCTTTCTTT. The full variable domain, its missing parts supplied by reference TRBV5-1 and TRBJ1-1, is KAGVTQTPRYLIKTRGQQVTLSCSPISGHRSVSWYQQTPGQGLQFLFEYFSETQRNKGNFPGRFSGRQFSNSRSEMNVSTLELGDSALYLCASSRGANFLNTEAFFGQGTRLTVV.

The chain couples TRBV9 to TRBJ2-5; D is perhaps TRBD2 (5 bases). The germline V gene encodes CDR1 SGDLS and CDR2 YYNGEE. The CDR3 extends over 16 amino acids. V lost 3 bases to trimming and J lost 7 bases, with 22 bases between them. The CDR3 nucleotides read TGTGCCAGCAGCGCTGGACTCGGGCCCGCCGAGATGACCCAGTACTTC. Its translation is CASSAGLGPAEMTQYF. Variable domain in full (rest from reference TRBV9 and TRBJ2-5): DSGVTQTPKHLITATGQRVTLRCSPRSGDLSVYWYQQSLDQGLQFLIQYYNGEERAKGNILERFSAQQFPDLHSELNLSSLELGDSALYFCASSAGLGPAEMTQYFGPGTRLLVL.

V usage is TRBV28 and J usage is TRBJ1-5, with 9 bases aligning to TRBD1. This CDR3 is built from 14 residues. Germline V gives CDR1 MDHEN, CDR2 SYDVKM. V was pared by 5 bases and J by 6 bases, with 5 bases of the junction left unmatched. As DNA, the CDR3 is TGTGCCAGCAGTGAGGACAGGGGTCTTCAGCCCCAGCATTTT. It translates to CASSEDRGLQPQHF.

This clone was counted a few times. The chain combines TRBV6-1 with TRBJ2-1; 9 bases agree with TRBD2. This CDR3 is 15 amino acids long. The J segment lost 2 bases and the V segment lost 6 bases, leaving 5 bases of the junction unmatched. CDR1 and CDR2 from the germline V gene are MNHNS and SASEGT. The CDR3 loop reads CASRAGGTTYNEQFF. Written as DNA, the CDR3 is TGTGCCAGCAGGGCGGGAGGGACCACCTACAATGAGCAGTTCTTC.

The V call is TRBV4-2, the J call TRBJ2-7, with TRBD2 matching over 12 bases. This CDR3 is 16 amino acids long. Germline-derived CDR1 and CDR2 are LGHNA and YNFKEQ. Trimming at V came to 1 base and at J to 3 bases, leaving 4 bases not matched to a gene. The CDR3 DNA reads TGTGCCAGCAGCCAAGGACTAGCGGGAGTGCTCTACGAGCAGTACTTC. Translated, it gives CASSQGLAGVLYEQYF.

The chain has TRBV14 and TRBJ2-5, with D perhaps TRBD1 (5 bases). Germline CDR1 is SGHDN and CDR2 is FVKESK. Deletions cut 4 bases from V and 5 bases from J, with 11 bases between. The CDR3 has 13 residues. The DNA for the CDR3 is TGTGCCAGCAGCCCGCAGGGATCGGAGACCCAGTACTTC. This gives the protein CASSPQGSETQYF.

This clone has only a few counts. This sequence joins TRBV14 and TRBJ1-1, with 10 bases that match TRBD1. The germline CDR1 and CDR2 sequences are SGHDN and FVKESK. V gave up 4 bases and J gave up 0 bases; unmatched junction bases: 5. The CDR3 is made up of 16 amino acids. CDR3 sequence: CASSRGQGTLNTEAFF. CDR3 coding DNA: TGTGCCAGCAGCCGGGGACAGGGGACTCTGAACACTGAAGCTTTCTTT.

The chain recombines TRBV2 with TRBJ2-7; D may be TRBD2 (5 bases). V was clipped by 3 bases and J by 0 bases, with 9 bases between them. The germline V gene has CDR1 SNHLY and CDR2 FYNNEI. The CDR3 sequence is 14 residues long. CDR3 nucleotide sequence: TGTGCCAGCAGTGAGATCGGGAACTCCTACGAGCAGTACTTC. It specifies CASSEIGNSYEQYF.

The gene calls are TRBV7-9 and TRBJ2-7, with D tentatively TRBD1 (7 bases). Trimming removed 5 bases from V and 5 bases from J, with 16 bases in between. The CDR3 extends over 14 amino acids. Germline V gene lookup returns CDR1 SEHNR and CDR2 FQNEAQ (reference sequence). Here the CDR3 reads CASSSRGRSNEQYF. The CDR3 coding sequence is TGTGCCAGCAGCAGCAGGGGGAGGAGTAACGAGCAGTACTTC.

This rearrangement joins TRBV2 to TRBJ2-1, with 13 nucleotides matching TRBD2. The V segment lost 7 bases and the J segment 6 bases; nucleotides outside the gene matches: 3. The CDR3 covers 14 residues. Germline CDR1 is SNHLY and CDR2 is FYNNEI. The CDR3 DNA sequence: TGTGCCAGCATGTGGACTAGCGGGAGCAATGAGCAGTTCTTC. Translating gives CASMWTSGSNEQFF.

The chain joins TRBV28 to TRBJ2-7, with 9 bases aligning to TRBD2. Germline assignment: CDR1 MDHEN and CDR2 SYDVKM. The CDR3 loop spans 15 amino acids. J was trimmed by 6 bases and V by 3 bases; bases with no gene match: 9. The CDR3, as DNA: TGTGCCAGCAGTTTGTCAGCGGGAGGTATGTCCGAGCAGTACTTC. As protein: CASSLSAGGMSEQYF.

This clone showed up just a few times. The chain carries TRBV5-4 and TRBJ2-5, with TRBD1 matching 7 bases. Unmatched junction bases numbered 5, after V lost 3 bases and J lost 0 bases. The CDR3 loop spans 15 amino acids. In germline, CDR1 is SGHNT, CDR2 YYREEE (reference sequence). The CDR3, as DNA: TGTGCCAGCAGCTCTCCGGGACAGCACCAAGAGACCCAGTACTTC. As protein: CASSSPGQHQETQYF.

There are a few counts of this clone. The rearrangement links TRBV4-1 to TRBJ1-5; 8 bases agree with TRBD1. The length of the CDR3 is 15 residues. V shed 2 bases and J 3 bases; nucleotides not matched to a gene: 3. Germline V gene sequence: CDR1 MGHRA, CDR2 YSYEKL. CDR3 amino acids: CASSQQDRDNQPQHF. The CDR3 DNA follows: TGCGCCAGCAGCCAACAGGACAGGGACAATCAGCCCCAGCATTTT.

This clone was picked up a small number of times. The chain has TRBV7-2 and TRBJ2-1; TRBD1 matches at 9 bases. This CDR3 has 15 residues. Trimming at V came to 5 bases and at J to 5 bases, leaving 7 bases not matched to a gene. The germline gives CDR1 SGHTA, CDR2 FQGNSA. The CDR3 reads CASSAGQGSHNEQFF. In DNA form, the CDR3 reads TGTGCCAGCAGCGCGGGACAGGGTTCCCACAATGAGCAGTTCTTC.

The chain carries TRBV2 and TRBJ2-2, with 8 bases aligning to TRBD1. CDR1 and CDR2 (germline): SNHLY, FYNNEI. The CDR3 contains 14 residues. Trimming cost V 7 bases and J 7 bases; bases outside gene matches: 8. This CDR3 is CASIGQGLVGELFF. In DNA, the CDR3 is TGTGCCAGCATCGGACAGGGACTCGTCGGGGAGCTGTTTTTT.

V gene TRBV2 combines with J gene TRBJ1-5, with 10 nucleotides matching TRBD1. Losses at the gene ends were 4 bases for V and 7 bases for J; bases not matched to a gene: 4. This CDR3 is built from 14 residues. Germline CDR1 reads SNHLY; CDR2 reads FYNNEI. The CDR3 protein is CASSVTGGRQPQHF. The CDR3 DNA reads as TGTGCCAGCAGTGTGACAGGGGGCAGGCAGCCCCAGCATTTT.

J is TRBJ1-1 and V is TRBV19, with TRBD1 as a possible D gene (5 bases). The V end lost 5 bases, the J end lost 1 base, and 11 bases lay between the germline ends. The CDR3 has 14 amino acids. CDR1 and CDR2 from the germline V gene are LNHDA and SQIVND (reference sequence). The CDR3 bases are TGTGCCAGTAGTCATAGGGGCGAGAACACTGAAGCTTTCTTT. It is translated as CASSHRGENTEAFF. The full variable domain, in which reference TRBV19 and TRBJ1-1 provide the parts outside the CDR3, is DGGITQSPKYLFRKEGQNVTLSCEQNLNHDAMYWYRQDPGQGLRLIYYSQIVNDFQKGDIAEGYSVSREKKESFPLTVTSAQKNPTAFYLCASSHRGENTEAFFGQGTRLTVV.

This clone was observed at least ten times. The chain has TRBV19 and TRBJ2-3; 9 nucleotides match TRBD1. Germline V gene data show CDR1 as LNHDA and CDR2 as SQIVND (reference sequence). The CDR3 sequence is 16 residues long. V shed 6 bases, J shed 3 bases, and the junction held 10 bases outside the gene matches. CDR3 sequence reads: CASSPFTGGLTDTQYF. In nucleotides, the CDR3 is TGTGCCAGTAGCCCATTTACAGGGGGCTTGACAGATACGCAGTATTTT.

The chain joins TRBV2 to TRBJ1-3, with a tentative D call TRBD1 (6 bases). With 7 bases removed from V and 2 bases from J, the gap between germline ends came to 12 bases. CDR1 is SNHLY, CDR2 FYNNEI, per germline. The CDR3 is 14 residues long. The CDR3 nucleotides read TGTGCCAGCAAACAGGGAATCACTGGAAACACCATATATTTT. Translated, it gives CASKQGITGNTIYF. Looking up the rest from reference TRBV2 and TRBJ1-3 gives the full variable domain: EPEVTQTPSHQVTQMGQEVILRCVPISNHLYFYWYRQILGQKVEFLVSFYNNEISEKSEIFDDQFSVERPDGSNFTLKIRSTKLEDSAMYFCASKQGITGNTIYFGEGSWLTVV.

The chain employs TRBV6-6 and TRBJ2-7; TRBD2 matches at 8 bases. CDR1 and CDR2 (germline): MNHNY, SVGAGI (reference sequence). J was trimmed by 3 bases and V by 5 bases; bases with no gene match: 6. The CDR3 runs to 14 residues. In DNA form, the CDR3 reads TGTGCCAGCAGTCGCGTAGCGGGAAGCTACGAGCAGTACTTC. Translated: CASSRVAGSYEQYF.

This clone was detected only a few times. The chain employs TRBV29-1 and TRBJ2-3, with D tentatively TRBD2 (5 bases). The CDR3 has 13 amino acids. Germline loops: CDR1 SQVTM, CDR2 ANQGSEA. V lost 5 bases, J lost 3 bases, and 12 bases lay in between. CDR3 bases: TGCAGCGTTTTCCCCCCGGGAACAGATACGCAGTATTTT. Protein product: CSVFPPGTDTQYF.

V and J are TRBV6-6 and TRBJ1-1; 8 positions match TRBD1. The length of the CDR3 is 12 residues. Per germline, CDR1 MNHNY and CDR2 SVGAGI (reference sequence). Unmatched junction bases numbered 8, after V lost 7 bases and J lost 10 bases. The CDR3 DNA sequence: TGTGCCAGCACCAACAGGGGGGAAGTAGCTTTCTTT. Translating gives CASTNRGEVAFF.

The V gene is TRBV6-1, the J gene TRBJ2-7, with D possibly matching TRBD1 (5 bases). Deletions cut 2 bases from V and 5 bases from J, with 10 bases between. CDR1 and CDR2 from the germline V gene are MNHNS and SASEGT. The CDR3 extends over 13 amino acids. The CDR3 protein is CASSEMDTHEQYF. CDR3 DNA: TGTGCCAGCAGTGAAATGGACACCCACGAGCAGTACTTC.

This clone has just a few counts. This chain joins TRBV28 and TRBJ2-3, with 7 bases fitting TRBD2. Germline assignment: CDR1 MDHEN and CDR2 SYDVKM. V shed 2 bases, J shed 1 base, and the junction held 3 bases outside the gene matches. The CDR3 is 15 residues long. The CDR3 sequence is CASSLAGVGTDTQYF. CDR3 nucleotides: TGTGCCAGCAGTTTAGCGGGAGTCGGCACAGATACGCAGTATTTT. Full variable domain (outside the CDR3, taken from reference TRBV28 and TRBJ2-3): DVKVTQSSRYLVKRTGEKVFLECVQDMDHENMFWYRQDPGLGLRLIYFSYDVKMKEKGDIPEGYSVSREKKERFSLILESASTNQTSMYLCASSLAGVGTDTQYFGPGTRLTVL.